A selection of T cell receptor beta chains follows, all from one sample in a study of blood T cell repertoires in COVID-19. The method was immunoSEQ multiplex PCR; TCRdb's version includes in-frame clones alone and lacks a portion of them. The profile shows approximately 210,000 clones, around 80% of them singletons. Sample: PBMCs or T cells enriched from blood (not recorded which). The receptors were gathered from a woman aged 50 to 65 with acute COVID-19. CDR3s include the opening cysteine and the closing phenylalanine or tryptophan. The D gene is left open where the match is weak. Rows give clone size only sometimes, using once, few, many, or a class for an expanded clone.

CDR3nt	CDR3aa	abundance	v_gene	j_gene	d_gene
TGTGCCAGCAGTTATTTCGCGGGGGGGTCAAACATTCAGTACTTC	CASSYFAGGSNIQYF	-	TRBV6-5	TRBJ2-4	TRBD2
TGTGCCCCAGGGCGGGGCTATGGCTACACCTTC	CAPGRGYGYTF	-	TRBV2	TRBJ1-2	-
TGTGCCAGCAGTGGACACATCAACACTGAAGCTTTCTTT	CASSGHINTEAFF	-	TRBV2	TRBJ1-1	-
TGTGCCAGCAGCTTACCCGGACAGGGTGGTTATGGCTACACCTTC	CASSLPGQGGYGYTF	-	TRBV6-2/TRBV6-3	TRBJ1-2	TRBD1
TGTGCCAGCAGCCAATTAGGTCGCGAGGGGGACTATGGCTACACCTTC	CASSQLGREGDYGYTF	few	TRBV4-2	TRBJ1-2	-
TGTGCCAGCAGCTTAGAAAGTTGGCAAATCACTGAAGCTTTCTTT	CASSLESWQITEAFF	-	TRBV11-2	TRBJ1-1	-
TGTGCCAGCAGCTTAGGGGTTGGGGACATTCACACTGAAGCTTTCTTT	CASSLGVGDIHTEAFF	-	TRBV7-9	TRBJ1-1	-
TGTGCCAGCAGTGAAGGGGGGCGGCAGCCCCAGCATTTT	CASSEGGRQPQHF	-	TRBV2	TRBJ1-5	-
TGTGCCAGCAGTTTAGTCGGCGGGACTTATGGCTACACCTTC	CASSLVGGTYGYTF	-	TRBV6-5	TRBJ1-2	-
TGTGCCAGCAGCCAAGATCTCCTGACAGGGGGCCTATATGGCTACACCTTC	CASSQDLLTGGLYGYTF	-	TRBV4-2	TRBJ1-2	TRBD1
TGTGCCAGCAGCCAAGGGGGGGTGAACACTGAAGCTTTCTTT	CASSQGGVNTEAFF	once	TRBV3-1/TRBV3-2	TRBJ1-1	-
TGTGCCAGCAGCCACCGCCAGGGGAAGGACACCGGGGAGCTGTTTTTT	CASSHRQGKDTGELFF	once	TRBV7-6	TRBJ2-2	-
TGTGCCAGCAGCCCGGTGACAGGGTCCAATCAGCCCCAGCATTTT	CASSPVTGSNQPQHF	-	TRBV7-2	TRBJ1-5	TRBD1
TGTGCCTCAGGGGGGTACGGTCAGCCCCAGCATTTT	CASGGYGQPQHF	once	TRBV25-1	TRBJ1-5	TRBD1
TGTGCCAGCAGACCCCTTCATACAGGGGACGGTGAGCAGTTCTTC	CASRPLHTGDGEQFF	-	TRBV6-5	TRBJ2-1	TRBD1
TGTGCCAGCTCACGCGGGGAGAGCTCTGGGGCCAACGTCCTGACTTTC	CASSRGESSGANVLTF	-	TRBV18	TRBJ2-6	-
TGTGCCTGCAAACAGCCACTCTTT	CACKQPLF	-	TRBV27	TRBJ1-1	-
TGCGCCAGCAGCCAAGAGGAGGGGAAAGGCACTGAAGCTTTCTTT	CASSQEEGKGTEAFF	-	TRBV4-3	TRBJ1-1	-
TGTGCCAGCTCACCGACACCAAAACAGAATACTTATGGCTACACCTTC	CASSPTPKQNTYGYTF	few	TRBV18	TRBJ1-2	-
TGTGCCAGTAGTACCACAACGCCAGGGTATAGCAATCAGCCCCAGCATTTT	CASSTTTPGYSNQPQHF	-	TRBV19	TRBJ1-5	-
TGCAGCGTTAAGCGGGGGGCTGCGGGCACAGATACGCAGTATTTT	CSVKRGAAGTDTQYF	-	TRBV29-1	TRBJ2-3	TRBD2
TGTGCCAGCAGCCAAGTTACAGGAAACTCTGGAAACACCATATATTTT	CASSQVTGNSGNTIYF	-	TRBV3-1/TRBV3-2	TRBJ1-3	-
TGTGCCAGTAGTACCCAGGGGGCCGGGTCACCCCTCCACTTT	CASSTQGAGSPLHF	-	TRBV19	TRBJ1-6	TRBD1
TGTGCCAGCAGCTTGGGACAGAATCAGCCCCAGCATTTT	CASSLGQNQPQHF	-	TRBV11-2	TRBJ1-5	TRBD1
TGTGCCAGTAGTATGAGTGGGAACACTGAAGCTTTCTTT	CASSMSGNTEAFF	-	TRBV19	TRBJ1-1	-
TGCGCCAGCAGCCAAGGAGGGTCCCTTTATAGCAATCAGCCCCAGCATTTT	CASSQGGSLYSNQPQHF	few	TRBV4-1	TRBJ1-5	-
TGCGCCAGCAGCCCAATGACAGGGGCGAACACTGAAGCTTTCTTT	CASSPMTGANTEAFF	-	TRBV5-1	TRBJ1-1	TRBD1
TGTGCCAGCAGTTACCGGCGCGGGAACTATGGCTACACCTTC	CASSYRRGNYGYTF	few	TRBV6-5	TRBJ1-2	-
TGTGCCAGCCGTGGCACGAGCAATCAGCCCCAGCATTTT	CASRGTSNQPQHF	once	TRBV28	TRBJ1-5	-
TGTGCCATCAGACCCGGACAGGGGGACACCGGGGAGCTGTTTTTT	CAIRPGQGDTGELFF	many	TRBV10-3	TRBJ2-2	TRBD1
TGCGCCAGCAGCCCGCACTCGACAGGCTCGATTAACTATGGCTACACCTTC	CASSPHSTGSINYGYTF	-	TRBV4-3	TRBJ1-2	-
TGTGCCAGCGTTCAGCGGGGGGGCAGCCATGAGCAGTTCTTC	CASVQRGGSHEQFF	-	TRBV3-1/TRBV3-2	TRBJ2-1	TRBD2
TGTGCCAGCAGCTTTGGGACAGGGCTTCCCTATGGCTACACCTTC	CASSFGTGLPYGYTF	-	TRBV7-9	TRBJ1-2	TRBD1
TGTGCCAGCAGGCGTGGACAGGGGGCTTTTGAGACCCAGTACTTC	CASRRGQGAFETQYF	-	TRBV7-6	TRBJ2-5	TRBD1
TGCGCCAGCAGCCAAGCCCTTCACCCCGGGACAGGGATGACAGATACGCAGTATTTT	CASSQALHPGTGMTDTQYF	-	TRBV4-3	TRBJ2-3	TRBD1
TGTGCCAGCAGTAAGGGGGCGGGCTATGGCTACACCTTC	CASSKGAGYGYTF	-	TRBV28	TRBJ1-2	TRBD1
TGCGCCAGCAGTGAGTCTTATGGCTACACCTTC	CASSESYGYTF	-	TRBV23-1	TRBJ1-2	-
TGTGCCAGCAGCCAATGGGAAGGGGCCGGGAGGACTTTCTTT	CASSQWEGAGRTFF	-	TRBV6-2/TRBV6-3	TRBJ1-1	-
TGCGCCAGCAGCCTCGGGGTTTTCACTGGGGCCAACGTCCTGACTTTC	CASSLGVFTGANVLTF	-	TRBV5-1	TRBJ2-6	-
TGTGCCAGCAGCCCCCGAGGGACTTCTAGCACAGATACGCAGTATTTT	CASSPRGTSSTDTQYF	-	TRBV11-2	TRBJ2-3	-
TGTGCCAGCACCTTCGGGGACACTGAAGCTTTCTTT	CASTFGDTEAFF	-	TRBV12-3/TRBV12-4	TRBJ1-1	-
TGCAGTGCTAGTGGGACAGGGTTTAAAGGGTGGACTGAAGCTTTCTTT	CSASGTGFKGWTEAFF	once	TRBV20-1	TRBJ1-1	TRBD1
TGTGCCAGCAGCTTGCTAGCGGGGTCTCTCTTCCTAGAGACCCAGTACTTC	CASSLLAGSLFLETQYF	-	TRBV5-8	TRBJ2-5	TRBD2
TGCGCCAGCAGCTACACCGGGACAGAAGAGAATTTCTATGGCTACACCTTC	CASSYTGTEENFYGYTF	few	TRBV5-1	TRBJ1-2	TRBD1
TGTGCCAGCTACCCACCCTATAGCGGGGGGAGCACAGATACGCAGTATTTT	CASYPPYSGGSTDTQYF	-	TRBV28	TRBJ2-3	TRBD2
TGCGCCAGCAGGGCTACGCGGGACTCAACTAATGAAAAACTGTTTTTT	CASRATRDSTNEKLFF	once	TRBV4-1	TRBJ1-4	-
TGTGCCATCAAGGCAGGGCGGGGGGGAAATGAGCAGTTCTTC	CAIKAGRGGNEQFF	once	TRBV10-3	TRBJ2-1	TRBD2
TGCAGCGCCCGGGGACTAGCGGGGGAAAACTACAATGAGCAGTTCTTC	CSARGLAGENYNEQFF	-	TRBV29-1	TRBJ2-1	TRBD2